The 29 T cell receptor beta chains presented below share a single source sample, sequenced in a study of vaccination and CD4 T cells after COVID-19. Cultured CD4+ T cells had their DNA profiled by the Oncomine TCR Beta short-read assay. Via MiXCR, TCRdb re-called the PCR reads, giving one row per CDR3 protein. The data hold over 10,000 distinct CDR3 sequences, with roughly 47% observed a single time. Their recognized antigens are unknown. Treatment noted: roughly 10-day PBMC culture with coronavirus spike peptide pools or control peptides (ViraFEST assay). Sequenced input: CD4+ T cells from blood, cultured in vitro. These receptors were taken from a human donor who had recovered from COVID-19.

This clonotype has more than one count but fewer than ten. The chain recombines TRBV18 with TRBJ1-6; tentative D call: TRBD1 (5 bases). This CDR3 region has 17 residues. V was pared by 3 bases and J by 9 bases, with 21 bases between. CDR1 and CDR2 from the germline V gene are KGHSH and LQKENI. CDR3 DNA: TGTGCCAGCTCACCCTCCGGGACGGAGGGCGGCGGTTCACCCCTCCACTTT. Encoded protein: CASSPSGTEGGGSPLHF.

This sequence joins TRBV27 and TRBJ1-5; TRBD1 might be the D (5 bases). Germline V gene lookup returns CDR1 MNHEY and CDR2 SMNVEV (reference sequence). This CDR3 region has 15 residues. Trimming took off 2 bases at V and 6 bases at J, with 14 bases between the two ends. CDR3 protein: CASSLIWGVGQPQHF. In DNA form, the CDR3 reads TGTGCCAGCAGTTTAATATGGGGGGTCGGTCAGCCCCAGCATTTT.

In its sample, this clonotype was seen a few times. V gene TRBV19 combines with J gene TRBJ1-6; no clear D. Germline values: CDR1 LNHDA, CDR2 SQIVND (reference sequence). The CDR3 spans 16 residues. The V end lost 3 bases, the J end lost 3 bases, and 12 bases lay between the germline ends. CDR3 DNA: TGTGCCAGTAGTATCACACCTTTCAGCTATAATTCACCCCTCCACTTT. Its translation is CASSITPFSYNSPLHF.

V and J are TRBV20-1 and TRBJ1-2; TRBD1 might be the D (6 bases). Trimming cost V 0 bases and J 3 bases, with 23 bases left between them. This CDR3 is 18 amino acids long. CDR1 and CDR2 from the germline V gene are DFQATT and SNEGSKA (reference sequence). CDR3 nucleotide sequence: TGCAGTGCTAGAGATCAATGGGGGGCGCGGGCGGTTGACTATGGCTACACCTTC. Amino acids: CSARDQWGARAVDYGYTF.

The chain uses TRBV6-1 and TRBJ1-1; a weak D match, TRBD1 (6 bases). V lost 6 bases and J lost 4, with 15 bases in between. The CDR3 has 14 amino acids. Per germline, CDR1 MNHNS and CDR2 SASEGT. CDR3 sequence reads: CASRIRGSGTEAFF. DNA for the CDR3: TGTGCCAGCAGGATCAGGGGTAGTGGCACTGAAGCTTTCTTT.

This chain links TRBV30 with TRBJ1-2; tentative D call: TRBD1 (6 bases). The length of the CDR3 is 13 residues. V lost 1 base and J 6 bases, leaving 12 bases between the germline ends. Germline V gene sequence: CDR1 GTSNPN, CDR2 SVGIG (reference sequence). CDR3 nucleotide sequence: TGTGCCTGGAGTGAGGGGGTTTGGGATGGCTACACCTTC. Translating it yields CAWSEGVWDGYTF.

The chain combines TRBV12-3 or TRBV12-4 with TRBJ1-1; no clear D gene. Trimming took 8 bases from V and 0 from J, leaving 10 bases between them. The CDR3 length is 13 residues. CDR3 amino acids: CASRGRLNTEAFF. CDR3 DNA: TGTGCCAGCCGAGGCCGGTTGAACACTGAAGCTTTCTTT.

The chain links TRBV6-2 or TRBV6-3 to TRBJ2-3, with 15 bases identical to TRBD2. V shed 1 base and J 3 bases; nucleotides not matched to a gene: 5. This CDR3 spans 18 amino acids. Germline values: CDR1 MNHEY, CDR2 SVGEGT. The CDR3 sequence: CASSYYGLAGGPTDTQYF. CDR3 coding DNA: TGTGCCAGCAGTTACTATGGACTAGCGGGGGGGCCAACAGATACGCAGTATTTT.

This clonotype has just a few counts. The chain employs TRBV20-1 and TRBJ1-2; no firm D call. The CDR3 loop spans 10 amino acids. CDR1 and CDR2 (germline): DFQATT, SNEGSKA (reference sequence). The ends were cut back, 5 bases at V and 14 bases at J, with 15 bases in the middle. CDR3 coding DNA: TGCAGTGCTTTGGACGGCGGGAAAACCTTC. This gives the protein CSALDGGKTF.

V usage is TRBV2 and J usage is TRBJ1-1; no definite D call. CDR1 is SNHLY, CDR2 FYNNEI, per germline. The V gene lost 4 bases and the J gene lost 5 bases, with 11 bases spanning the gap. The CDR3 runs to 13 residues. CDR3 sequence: CASSVLTRTEAFF. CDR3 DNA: TGTGCCAGCAGTGTCCTAACAAGGACTGAAGCTTTCTTT.

CDR3 region: CASSGRVAGGGADTQYF. The CDR3 DNA sequence: TGTGCCAGCAGCGGACGAGTGGCGGGGGGGGGCGCAGATACGCAGTATTTT. The V call is TRBV7-9, the J call TRBJ2-3, with 9 bases matching TRBD2. The CDR3 runs 17 residues. Losses at the gene ends were 5 bases for V and 4 bases for J; bases not matched to a gene: 13. CDR1 is SEHNR and CDR2 is FQNEAQ in the germline V gene (reference sequence).

DNA for the CDR3: TGTGCCATCAGGCCGGGACAGGGTGACACAGATACGCAGTATTTT. Its protein product is CAIRPGQGDTDTQYF. The chain combines TRBV10-3 with TRBJ2-3, with 9 bases identical to TRBD1. The CDR3 runs to 15 residues. Germline CDR1 ENHRY, CDR2 SYGVKD. Germline trimming cut 6 bases from V and 2 bases from J; bases unmatched to any gene: 6.

The CDR3 bases are TGTGCCAGCAGCACGAACACAGGGGCCGGCGGAAACACCATATATTTT. It codes for CASSTNTGAGGNTIYF. This chain uses TRBV5-5 with TRBJ1-3, with 7 bases identical to TRBD1. Germline V gene data show CDR1 as SGHKS and CDR2 as YYEKEE (reference sequence). This CDR3 spans 16 amino acids. V was clipped by 4 bases and J by 4 bases; unmatched bases: 11.

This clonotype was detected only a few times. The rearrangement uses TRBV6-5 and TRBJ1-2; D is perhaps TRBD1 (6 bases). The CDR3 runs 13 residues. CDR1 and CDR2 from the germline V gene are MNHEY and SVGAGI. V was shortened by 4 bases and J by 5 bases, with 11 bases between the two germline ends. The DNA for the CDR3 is TGTGCCAGCAGTTTACAGGGAGGGTATGGCTACACCTTC. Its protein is CASSLQGGYGYTF.

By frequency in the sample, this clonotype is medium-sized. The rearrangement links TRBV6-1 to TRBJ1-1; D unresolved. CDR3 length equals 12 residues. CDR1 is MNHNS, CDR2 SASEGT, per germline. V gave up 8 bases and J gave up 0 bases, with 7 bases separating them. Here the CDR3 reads CASGELNTEAFF. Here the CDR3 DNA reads TGTGCCAGCGGAGAGTTGAACACTGAAGCTTTCTTT.

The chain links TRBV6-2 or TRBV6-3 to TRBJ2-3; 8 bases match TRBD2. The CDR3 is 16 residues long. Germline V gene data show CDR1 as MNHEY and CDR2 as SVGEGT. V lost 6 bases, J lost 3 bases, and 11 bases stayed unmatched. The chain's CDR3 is CASSVPGLAQTDTQYF. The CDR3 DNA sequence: TGTGCCAGCAGCGTTCCCGGACTAGCCCAAACAGATACGCAGTATTTT.

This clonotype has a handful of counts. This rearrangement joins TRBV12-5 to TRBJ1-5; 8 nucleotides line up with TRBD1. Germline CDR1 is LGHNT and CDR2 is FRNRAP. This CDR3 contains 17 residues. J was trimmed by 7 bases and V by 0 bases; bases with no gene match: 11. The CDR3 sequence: CASGLVLTGQGGQPQHF. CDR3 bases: TGTGCTAGTGGTTTGGTACTCACCGGACAGGGCGGCCAGCCCCAGCATTTT.

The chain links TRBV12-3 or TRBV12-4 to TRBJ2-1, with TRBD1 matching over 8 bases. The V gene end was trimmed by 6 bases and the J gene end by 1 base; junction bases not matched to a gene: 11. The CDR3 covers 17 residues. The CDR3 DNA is TGTGCCAGCAGCCGACAGGGGCCGAGGCAATCCTACAATGAGCAGTTCTTC. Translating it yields CASSRQGPRQSYNEQFF.

DNA of the CDR3: TGCGCCAGCAGCCCCGGACAGGACACAGATACGCAGTATTTT. Translated, it gives CASSPGQDTDTQYF. The rearrangement uses TRBV5-1 and TRBJ2-3; 7 bases fit TRBD1. CDR3 size: 14 residues. CDR1 SGHRS and CDR2 YFSETQ come from the germline V gene. Germline trimming cut 4 bases from V and 2 bases from J; bases unmatched to any gene: 4.

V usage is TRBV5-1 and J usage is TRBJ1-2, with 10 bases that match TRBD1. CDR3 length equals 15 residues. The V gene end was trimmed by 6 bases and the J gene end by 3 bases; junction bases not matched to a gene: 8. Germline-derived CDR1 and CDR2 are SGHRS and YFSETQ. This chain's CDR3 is CASNSGTGVDYGYTF. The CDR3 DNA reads TGCGCCAGCAACTCCGGGACAGGGGTTGACTATGGCTACACCTTC.

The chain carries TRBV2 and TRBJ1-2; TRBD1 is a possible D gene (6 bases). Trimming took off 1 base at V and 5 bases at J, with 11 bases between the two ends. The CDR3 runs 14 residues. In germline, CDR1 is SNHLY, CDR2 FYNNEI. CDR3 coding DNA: TGTGCCAGCAGTGAAGTTGTGGGACAATATGGCTACACCTTC. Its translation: CASSEVVGQYGYTF. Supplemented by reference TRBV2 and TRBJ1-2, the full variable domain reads EPEVTQTPSHQVTQMGQEVILRCVPISNHLYFYWYRQILGQKVEFLVSFYNNEISEKSEIFDDQFSVERPDGSNFTLKIRSTKLEDSAMYFCASSEVVGQYGYTFGSGTRLTVV.

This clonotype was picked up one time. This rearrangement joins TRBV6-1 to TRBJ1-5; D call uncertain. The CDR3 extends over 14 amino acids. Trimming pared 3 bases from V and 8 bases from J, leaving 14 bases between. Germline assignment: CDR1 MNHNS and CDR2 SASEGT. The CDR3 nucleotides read TGTGCCAGCAGTGAGGGTTGGGTGGCCGAGCCCCAGCATTTT. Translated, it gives CASSEGWVAEPQHF.

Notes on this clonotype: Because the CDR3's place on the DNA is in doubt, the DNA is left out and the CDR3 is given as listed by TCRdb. CDR3 amino acids: CISVSDRGEAEAFF. J is TRBJ1-1 and V is TRBV7-5; the table's D call of TRBD1 was not tested on the DNA. TRBV7-5 is given as a pseudogene. With termini counted, the CDR3 has 14 amino acids.

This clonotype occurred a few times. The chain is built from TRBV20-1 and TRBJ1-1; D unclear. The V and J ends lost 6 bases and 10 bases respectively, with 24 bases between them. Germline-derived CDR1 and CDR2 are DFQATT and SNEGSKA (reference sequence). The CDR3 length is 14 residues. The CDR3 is CSAQKTGIGNLAFF. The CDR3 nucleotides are TGCAGTGCCCAGAAAACGGGTATAGGGAATCTAGCTTTCTTT.

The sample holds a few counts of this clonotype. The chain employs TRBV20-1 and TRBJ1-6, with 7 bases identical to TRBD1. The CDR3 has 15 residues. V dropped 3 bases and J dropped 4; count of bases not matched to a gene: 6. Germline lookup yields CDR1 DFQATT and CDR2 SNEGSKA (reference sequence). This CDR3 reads CSAREDRRYNSPLHF. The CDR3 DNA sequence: TGCAGTGCTAGGGAGGACAGGCGATATAATTCACCCCTCCACTTT.

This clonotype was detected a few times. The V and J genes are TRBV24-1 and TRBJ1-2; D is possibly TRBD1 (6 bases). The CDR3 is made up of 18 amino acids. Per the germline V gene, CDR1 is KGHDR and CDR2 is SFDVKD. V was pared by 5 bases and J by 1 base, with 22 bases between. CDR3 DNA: TGTGCCACCAGTGCCCGACCGACAGGAACCGTCCTTAACTATGGCTACACCTTC. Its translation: CATSARPTGTVLNYGYTF.

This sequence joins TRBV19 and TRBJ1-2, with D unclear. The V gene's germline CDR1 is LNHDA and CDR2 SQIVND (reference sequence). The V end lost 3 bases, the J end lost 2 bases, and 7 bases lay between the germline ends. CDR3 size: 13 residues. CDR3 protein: CASSMGRNYGYTF. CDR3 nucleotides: TGTGCCAGTAGTATGGGCAGGAACTATGGCTACACCTTC.

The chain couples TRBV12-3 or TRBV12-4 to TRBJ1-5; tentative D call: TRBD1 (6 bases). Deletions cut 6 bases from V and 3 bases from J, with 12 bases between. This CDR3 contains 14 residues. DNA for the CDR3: TGTGCCAGCAGCCACCGGGACATCAATCAGCCCCAGCATTTT. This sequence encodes CASSHRDINQPQHF.

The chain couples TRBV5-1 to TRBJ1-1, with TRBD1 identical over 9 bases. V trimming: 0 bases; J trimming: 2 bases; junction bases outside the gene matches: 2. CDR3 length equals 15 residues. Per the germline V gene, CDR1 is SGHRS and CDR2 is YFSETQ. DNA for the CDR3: TGCGCCAGCAGCTTGGGGACAGGGGCCAACACTGAAGCTTTCTTT. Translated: CASSLGTGANTEAFF.